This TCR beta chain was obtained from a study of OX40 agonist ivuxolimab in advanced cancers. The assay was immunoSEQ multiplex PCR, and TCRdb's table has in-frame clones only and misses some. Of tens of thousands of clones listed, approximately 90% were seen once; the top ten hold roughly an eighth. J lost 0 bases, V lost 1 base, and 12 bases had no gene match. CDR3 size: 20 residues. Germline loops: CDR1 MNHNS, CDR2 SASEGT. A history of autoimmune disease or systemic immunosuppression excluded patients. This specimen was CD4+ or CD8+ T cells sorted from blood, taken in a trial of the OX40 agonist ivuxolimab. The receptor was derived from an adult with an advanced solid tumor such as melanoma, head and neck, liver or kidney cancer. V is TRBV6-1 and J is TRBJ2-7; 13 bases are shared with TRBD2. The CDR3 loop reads CASSEGTSGRSFIGSYEQYF. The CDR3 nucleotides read TGTGCCAGCAGTGAAGGGACTAGCGGGAGAAGTTTTATTGGCTCCTACGAGCAGTACTTC.